The 28 T cell receptor beta chains given below trace back to one sample, sequenced in a study of blood T cell repertoires in COVID-19. Using immunoSEQ multiplex PCR, the repertoire was profiled, and TCRdb retains in-frame clones only, with some absent. The table records about 100,000 clones, roughly nine tenths of them present only once. Input material: peripheral blood. The receptors shown here come from a human donor in a cohort sampled during active COVID-19.

The chain carries TRBV9 and TRBJ1-2, with 7 bases fitting TRBD1. The germline V gene has CDR1 SGDLS and CDR2 YYNGEE. V lost 3 bases to trimming and J lost 10 bases; unmatched junction nucleotides: 15. CDR3 size: 15 residues. CDR3 sequence: CASSAYWTGEVAYTF. Here the CDR3 DNA reads TGTGCCAGCAGCGCCTATTGGACAGGTGAAGTAGCCTACACCTTC.

This clone occurred a few times. V and J are TRBV5-6 and TRBJ1-5; TRBD1 matches 7 bases. The V segment lost 3 bases and the J segment 9 bases; nucleotides outside the gene matches: 9. CDR1 and CDR2 from the germline V gene are SGHDT and YYEEEE. This CDR3 contains 14 residues. The CDR3 DNA is TGTGCCAGCAGCTCGACTGACAGGGTCGGGCCCCAGCATTTT. It translates to CASSSTDRVGPQHF.

This rearrangement joins TRBV9 to TRBJ1-4, with D possibly being TRBD1 (5 bases). The CDR3 length is 14 residues. The germline gives CDR1 SGDLS, CDR2 YYNGEE. V was trimmed by 4 bases and J by 5 bases, leaving 12 bases between them. CDR3 in DNA: TGTGCCAGCAGCCTCCGGGGGGGGAATGAAAAACTGTTTTTT. As protein: CASSLRGGNEKLFF.

The genes are TRBV19 and TRBJ1-5; D may be TRBD1 (5 bases). The V gene lost 3 bases and the J gene lost 4 bases, with 10 bases spanning the gap. Germline V gene data show CDR1 as LNHDA and CDR2 as SQIVND (reference sequence). This CDR3 is 14 amino acids long. CDR3 residues: CASSMAGRNQPQHF. The CDR3 coding sequence is TGTGCCAGTAGTATGGCGGGGCGGAATCAGCCCCAGCATTTT.

The chain joins TRBV5-4 to TRBJ2-5; 10 bases fit TRBD2. The CDR3 covers 14 residues. J gave up 5 bases and V 4 bases, and 5 bases lay outside the gene matches. The germline V gene has CDR1 SGHNT and CDR2 YYREEE (reference sequence). This chain's CDR3 is CASSPGTSEETQYF. DNA for the CDR3: TGTGCCAGCAGCCCTGGGACTAGCGAGGAGACCCAGTACTTC.

The gene calls are TRBV30 and TRBJ1-3; D gene unclear. The CDR3 runs 12 residues. V was cut by 4 bases and J by 5 bases, with 9 bases left in between. CDR1 is GTSNPN, CDR2 SVGIG, per germline (reference sequence). DNA for the CDR3: TGTGCCTGGACAGCGAGCAGAAACACCATATATTTT. It encodes CAWTASRNTIYF.

V is TRBV7-3 and J is TRBJ2-7; D is undetermined. This CDR3 region has 12 residues. CDR1 and CDR2 from the germline V gene are SGHTA and FQGTGA. Trimming took off 3 bases at V and 6 bases at J, with 9 bases between the two ends. CDR3 protein: CASSFPAGEQYF. CDR3 nucleotides: TGTGCCAGCAGCTTCCCTGCCGGCGAGCAGTACTTC.

This chain uses TRBV10-3 with TRBJ1-3, with 9 positions matching TRBD1. Trimming took 10 bases from V and 0 from J; bases not matched to a gene: 7. This CDR3 is built from 15 residues. Germline V gives CDR1 ENHRY, CDR2 SYGVKD. CDR3 loop: CATRQGGDSGNTIYF. The CDR3 nucleotides are TGTGCCACCAGACAGGGGGGGGACTCTGGAAACACCATATATTTT.

This chain uses TRBV6-6 with TRBJ2-6; tentative D call: TRBD2 (5 bases). Germline CDR1 and CDR2: MNHNY and SVGAGI (reference sequence). This CDR3 region has 15 residues. V was trimmed by 2 bases and J by 0 bases, leaving 5 bases between them. The CDR3 nucleotides are TGTGCCAGCAGTTACAGCGGCTCTGGGGCCAACGTCCTGACTTTC. It yields the protein CASSYSGSGANVLTF.

This chain joins TRBV19 and TRBJ2-2; D remains ambiguous. Germline loops: CDR1 LNHDA, CDR2 SQIVND (reference sequence). The length of the CDR3 is 14 residues. The V and J ends lost 6 bases and 4 bases respectively, with 12 bases between them. DNA of the CDR3: TGTGCCAGTAGCCCATCGACACGCACCGGGGAGCTGTTTTTT. Protein: CASSPSTRTGELFF.

V gene TRBV7-2 combines with J gene TRBJ2-7; TRBD1 matches 8 bases. The CDR3 runs to 14 residues. The V and J ends lost 4 bases and 2 bases, in that order; junction bases with no gene match: 4. Germline loops: CDR1 SGHTA, CDR2 FQGNSA. CDR3 DNA: TGTGCCAGCAGCTCCGGGACAGGCCCCTACGAGCAGTACTTC. Protein: CASSSGTGPYEQYF.

The chain's CDR3 is CATAFWAASGNTIYF. DNA for the CDR3: TGTGCCACCGCATTTTGGGCCGCCTCTGGAAACACCATATATTTT. This rearrangement joins TRBV6-5 to TRBJ1-3, with no clear D. Germline V gives CDR1 MNHEY, CDR2 SVGAGI. This CDR3 contains 15 residues. V dropped 10 bases and J dropped 0 bases, with 16 bases sitting between them.

J is TRBJ2-2 and V is TRBV29-1; a weak D match, TRBD2 (6 bases). Per germline, CDR1 SQVTM and CDR2 ANQGSEA. V was shortened by 3 bases and J by 5 bases, with 7 bases between the two germline ends. The CDR3 is 12 amino acids. This CDR3 reads CSVEAGTGELFF. The CDR3 DNA is TGCAGCGTTGAGGCGGGAACCGGGGAGCTGTTTTTT.

This clone was seen once. The rearrangement uses TRBV9 and TRBJ1-1; D gene ambiguous. The V end lost 3 bases, the J end lost 5 bases, and 17 bases lay between the germline ends. This CDR3 comprises 15 residues. Germline-derived CDR1 and CDR2 are SGDLS and YYNGEE. The CDR3 loop is CASSGPGVIGTEAFF. The CDR3 coding sequence is TGTGCCAGCAGCGGACCGGGAGTAATCGGTACTGAAGCTTTCTTT.

With regard to this clone: Sequence at one end of the junction differs from germline and may be a read error. The J gene is TRBJ2-7, the V gene TRBV28; 8 positions agree with TRBD1. This CDR3 spans 12 amino acids. Germline V gene sequence: CDR1 MDHEN, CDR2 SYDVKM. For the CDR3, the DNA is TGTGCCAGCAGTTTACGCCGGGACAGGCTTTTCTTC. As protein: CASSLRRDRLFF.

The table lists this clone with a few counts. The chain uses TRBV9 and TRBJ2-7; 10 nucleotides agree with TRBD1. Germline assignment: CDR1 SGDLS and CDR2 YYNGEE. CDR3 length: 15 amino acids. V dropped 2 bases and J dropped 2; count of bases not matched to a gene: 4. The CDR3 here is CASSVGTGVTYEQYF. CDR3 bases: TGTGCCAGCAGCGTCGGGACAGGGGTGACCTACGAGCAGTACTTC. The whole variable domain, filled in from reference TRBV9 and TRBJ2-7, reads DSGVTQTPKHLITATGQRVTLRCSPRSGDLSVYWYQQSLDQGLQFLIQYYNGEERAKGNILERFSAQQFPDLHSELNLSSLELGDSALYFCASSVGTGVTYEQYFGPGTRLTVT.

V and J are TRBV11-2 and TRBJ2-1; D is possibly TRBD1 (5 bases). CDR3 length: 16 amino acids. Trimming took 4 bases from V and 4 from J, leaving 17 bases between them. From germline, CDR1 is SGHAT and CDR2 FQNNGV. CDR3 protein: CASSSLKGLGYNEQFF. The DNA for the CDR3 is TGTGCCAGCAGCTCTTTAAAGGGGTTGGGATACAATGAGCAGTTCTTC.

The chain combines TRBV15 with TRBJ2-2, with D hard to call. CDR1 LNHNV and CDR2 YYDKDF come from the germline V gene (reference sequence). V was cut by 0 bases and J by 8 bases, with 19 bases left in between. This CDR3 has 17 amino acids. The DNA of the CDR3 is TGTGCCACCAGCAGAGATCGCCTCAGCCTAGTCACGGGGGAGCTGTTTTTT. It specifies CATSRDRLSLVTGELFF.

The chain links TRBV7-2 to TRBJ2-7; 10 bases are a match to TRBD1. This CDR3 contains 16 residues. The ends lost 1 base at V and 3 bases at J; junction bases unmatched: 6. Germline-derived CDR1 and CDR2 are SGHTA and FQGNSA. In DNA, the CDR3 is TGTGCCAGCAGCTTAGTGGAGACAGGGGGCGTCTACGAGCAGTACTTC. Protein sequence: CASSLVETGGVYEQYF.

The V call is TRBV2, the J call TRBJ1-5; a possible D gene is TRBD1 (6 bases). The CDR3 totals 14 residues. The V gene lost 4 bases and the J gene lost 4 bases, with 11 bases spanning the gap. Germline V gene lookup returns CDR1 SNHLY and CDR2 FYNNEI. The CDR3 DNA follows: TGTGCCAGCAGTGTCTCAGGGGCTAATCAGCCCCAGCATTTT. This gives the protein CASSVSGANQPQHF.

This clone is a singleton in its sample. The V call is TRBV3-1 (or the pseudogene TRBV3-2), the J call TRBJ1-2; D remains unclear. The V end lost 4 bases, the J end lost 10 bases, and 19 bases lay between the germline ends. The germline V gene has CDR1 LGHDT and CDR2 YNNKEL (reference sequence). The CDR3 covers 14 residues. The CDR3 region is CASSLRGLSWDYTF. CDR3 DNA sequence: TGTGCCAGCAGCCTTCGCGGGCTTTCGTGGGACTACACCTTC.

This chain joins TRBV3-1 (or the pseudogene TRBV3-2) and TRBJ1-1, with 11 bases identical to TRBD1. Germline values: CDR1 LGHDT, CDR2 YNNKEL (reference sequence). The CDR3 covers 16 residues. The V gene end was trimmed by 4 bases and the J gene end by 5 bases; junction bases not matched to a gene: 9. The CDR3 nucleotides are TGTGCCAGCAGCCCCGGGACAGGGGGGTTCATGACTGAAGCTTTCTTT. Its translation: CASSPGTGGFMTEAFF.

The V and J genes are TRBV6-6 and TRBJ1-1; 10 bases are a match to TRBD1. Germline CDR1 is MNHNY and CDR2 is SVGAGI (reference sequence). This CDR3 is 14 amino acids long. Trimming removed 6 bases from V and 1 base from J; junction bases left unmatched: 2. CDR3: CASRDRGGNTEAFF. CDR3 nucleotide sequence: TGTGCCAGCAGGGACAGGGGGGGGAACACTGAAGCTTTCTTT.

This clone was observed a single time. This chain links TRBV6-5 with TRBJ1-2, with D maybe TRBD1 (6 bases). V lost 7 bases and J lost 4, with 16 bases in between. The CDR3 sequence is 14 residues long. The V gene's germline CDR1 is MNHEY and CDR2 SVGAGI. The CDR3 sequence is CASTSPGTTYGYTF. CDR3 DNA: TGTGCCAGCACGTCCCCCGGGACAACCTATGGCTACACCTTC.

The chain joins TRBV29-1 to TRBJ2-7; TRBD1 agrees at 9 bases. Germline V lookup: CDR1 SQVTM, CDR2 ANQGSEA. The trim removed 6 bases at V and 6 bases at J, leaving 12 bases unmatched. CDR3 length: 14 residues. For the CDR3, the DNA is TGCAGCGTCAAAAGACGACAGGGGGTTAGCGAGCAGTACTTC. This sequence encodes CSVKRRQGVSEQYF.

This clone was observed a single time. The chain links TRBV19 to TRBJ2-2; 8 nucleotides match TRBD2. The CDR3 contains 13 residues. Trimming took 5 bases from V and 5 from J; bases not matched to a gene: 1. Germline values: CDR1 LNHDA, CDR2 SQIVND (reference sequence). CDR3 in amino acids: CASSAGGTGELFF. DNA for the CDR3: TGTGCCAGTAGTGCGGGGGGTACCGGGGAGCTGTTTTTT.

V and J are TRBV7-8 and TRBJ2-3; D remains ambiguous. Trimming shortened V by 0 bases and J by 0 bases, and 7 bases separated the two germline ends. CDR1 and CDR2 from the germline V gene are SGHVS and FQNEAQ. The CDR3 length is 15 residues. DNA of the CDR3: TGTGCCAGCAGCTTAGCGCGGCCAAGCACAGATACGCAGTATTTT. Encoded protein: CASSLARPSTDTQYF.

The chain recombines TRBV29-1 with TRBJ2-7; 7 nucleotides match TRBD1. The CDR3 runs 14 residues. The V gene end was trimmed by 6 bases and the J gene end by 0 bases; junction bases not matched to a gene: 8. The germline CDR1 and CDR2 sequences are SQVTM and ANQGSEA. In DNA, the CDR3 is TGCAGCGTCGGACAGGCACCGTTCTCCTACGAGCAGTACTTC. Residues: CSVGQAPFSYEQYF.